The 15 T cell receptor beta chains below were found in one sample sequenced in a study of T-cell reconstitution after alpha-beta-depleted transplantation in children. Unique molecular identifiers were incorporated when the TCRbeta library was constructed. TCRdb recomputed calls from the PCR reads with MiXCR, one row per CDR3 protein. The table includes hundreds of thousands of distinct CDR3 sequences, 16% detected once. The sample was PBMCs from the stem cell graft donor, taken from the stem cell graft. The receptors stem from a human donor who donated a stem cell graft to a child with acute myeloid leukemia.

The CDR3 is CATSRERDWGGAAQHF. As DNA, the CDR3 is TGTGCCACCAGCAGAGAGAGGGACTGGGGGGGCGCGGCCCAGCATTTT. The J gene is TRBJ1-5, the V gene TRBV15, with a tentative D call TRBD1 (6 bases). The V end lost 0 bases, the J end lost 11 bases, and 20 bases lay between the germline ends. The CDR3 covers 16 residues. The germline gives CDR1 LNHNV, CDR2 YYDKDF (reference sequence).

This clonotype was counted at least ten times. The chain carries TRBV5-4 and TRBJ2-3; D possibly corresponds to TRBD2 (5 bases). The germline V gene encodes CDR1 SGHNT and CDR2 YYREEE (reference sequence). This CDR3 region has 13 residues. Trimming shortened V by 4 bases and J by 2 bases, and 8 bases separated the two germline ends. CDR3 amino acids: CASSPGNTDTQYF. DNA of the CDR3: TGTGCCAGCAGCCCCGGGAACACAGATACGCAGTATTTT.

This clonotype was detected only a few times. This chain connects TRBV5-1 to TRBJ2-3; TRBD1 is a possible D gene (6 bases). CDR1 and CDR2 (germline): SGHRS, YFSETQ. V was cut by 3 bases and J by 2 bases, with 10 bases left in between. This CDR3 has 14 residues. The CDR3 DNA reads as TGCGCCAGCAGCTCTCGACAGGCCACAGATACGCAGTATTTT. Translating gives CASSSRQATDTQYF.

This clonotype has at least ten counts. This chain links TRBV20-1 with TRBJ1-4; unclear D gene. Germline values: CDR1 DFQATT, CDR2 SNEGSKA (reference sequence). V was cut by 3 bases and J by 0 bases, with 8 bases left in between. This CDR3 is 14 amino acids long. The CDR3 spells CSASIPPTNEKLFF. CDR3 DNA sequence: TGCAGTGCTAGTATCCCTCCAACTAATGAAAAACTGTTTTTT.

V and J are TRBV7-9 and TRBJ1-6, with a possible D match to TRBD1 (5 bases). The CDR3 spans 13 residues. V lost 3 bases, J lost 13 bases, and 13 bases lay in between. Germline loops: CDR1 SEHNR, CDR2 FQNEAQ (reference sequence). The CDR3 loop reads CASSFTRGMPLHF. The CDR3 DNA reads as TGTGCCAGCAGCTTTACTCGGGGCATGCCCCTCCACTTT.

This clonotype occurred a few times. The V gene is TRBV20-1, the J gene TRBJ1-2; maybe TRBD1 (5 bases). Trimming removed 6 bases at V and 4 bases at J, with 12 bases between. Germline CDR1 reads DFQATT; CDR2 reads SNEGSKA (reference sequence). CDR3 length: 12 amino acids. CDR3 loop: CSAPGPPYGYTF. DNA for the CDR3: TGCAGTGCCCCGGGGCCCCCCTATGGCTACACCTTC.

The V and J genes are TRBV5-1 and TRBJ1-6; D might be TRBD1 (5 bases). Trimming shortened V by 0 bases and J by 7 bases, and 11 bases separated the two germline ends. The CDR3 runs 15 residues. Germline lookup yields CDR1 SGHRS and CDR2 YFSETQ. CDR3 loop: CASSLVQNRNSPLHF. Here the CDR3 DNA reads TGCGCCAGCAGCTTGGTCCAGAACAGGAATTCACCCCTCCACTTT.

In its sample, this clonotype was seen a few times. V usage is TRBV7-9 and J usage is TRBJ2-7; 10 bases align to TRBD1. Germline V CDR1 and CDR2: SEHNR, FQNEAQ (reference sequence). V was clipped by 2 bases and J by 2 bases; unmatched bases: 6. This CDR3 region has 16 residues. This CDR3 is CASSLTPGTGAYEQYF. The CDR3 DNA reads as TGTGCCAGCAGCTTAACTCCCGGGACAGGGGCCTACGAGCAGTACTTC.

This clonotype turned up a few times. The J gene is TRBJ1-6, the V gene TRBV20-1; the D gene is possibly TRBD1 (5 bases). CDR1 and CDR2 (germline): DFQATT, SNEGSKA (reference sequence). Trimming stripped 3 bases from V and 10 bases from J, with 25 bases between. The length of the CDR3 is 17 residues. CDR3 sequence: CSARIGRGSTGGSPLHF. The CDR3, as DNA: TGCAGTGCTAGGATAGGGAGGGGCTCCACAGGAGGGTCACCCCTCCACTTT.

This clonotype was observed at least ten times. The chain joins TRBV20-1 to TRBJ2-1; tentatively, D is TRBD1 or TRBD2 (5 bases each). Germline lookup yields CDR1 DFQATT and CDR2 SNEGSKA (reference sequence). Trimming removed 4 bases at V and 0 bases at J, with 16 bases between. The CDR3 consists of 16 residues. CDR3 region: CSATEGRRSSYNEQFF. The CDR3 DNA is TGCAGTGCTACAGAGGGGCGACGAAGCTCCTACAATGAGCAGTTCTTC.

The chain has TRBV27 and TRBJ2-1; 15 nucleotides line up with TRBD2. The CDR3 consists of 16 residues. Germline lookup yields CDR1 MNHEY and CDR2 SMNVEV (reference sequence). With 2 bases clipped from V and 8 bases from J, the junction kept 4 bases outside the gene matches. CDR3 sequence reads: CASSLGTSGGSDEQFF. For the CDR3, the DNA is TGTGCCAGCAGTTTAGGGACTAGCGGGGGGTCAGATGAGCAGTTCTTC.

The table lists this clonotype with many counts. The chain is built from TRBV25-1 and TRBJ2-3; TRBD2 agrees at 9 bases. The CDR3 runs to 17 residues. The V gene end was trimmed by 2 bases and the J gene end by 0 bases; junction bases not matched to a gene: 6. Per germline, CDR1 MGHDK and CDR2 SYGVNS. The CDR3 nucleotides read TGTGCCAGCAGTGAAGGCGGACTAGCGACTAGCACAGATACGCAGTATTTT. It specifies CASSEGGLATSTDTQYF.

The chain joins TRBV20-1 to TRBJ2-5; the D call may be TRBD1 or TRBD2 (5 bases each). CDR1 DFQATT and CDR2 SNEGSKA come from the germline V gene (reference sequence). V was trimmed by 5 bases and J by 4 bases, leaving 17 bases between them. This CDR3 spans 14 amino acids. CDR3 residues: CSAFPSGRVETQYF. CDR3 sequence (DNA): TGCAGTGCTTTCCCGTCGGGGCGGGTAGAGACCCAGTACTTC.

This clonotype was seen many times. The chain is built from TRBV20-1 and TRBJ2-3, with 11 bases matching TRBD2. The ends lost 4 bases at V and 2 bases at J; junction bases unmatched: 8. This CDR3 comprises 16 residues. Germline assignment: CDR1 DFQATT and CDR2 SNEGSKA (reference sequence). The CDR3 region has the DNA TGCAGTGCTACCAAAGGGACTAGCGGCCTCACAGATACGCAGTATTTT. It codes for CSATKGTSGLTDTQYF.

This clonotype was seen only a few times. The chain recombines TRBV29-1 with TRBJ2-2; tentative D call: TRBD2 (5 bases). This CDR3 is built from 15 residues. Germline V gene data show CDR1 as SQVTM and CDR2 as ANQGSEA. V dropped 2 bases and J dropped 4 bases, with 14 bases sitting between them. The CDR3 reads CSVELQSRGTGELFF. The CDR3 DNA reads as TGCAGCGTTGAATTGCAATCACGGGGCACCGGGGAGCTGTTTTTT.